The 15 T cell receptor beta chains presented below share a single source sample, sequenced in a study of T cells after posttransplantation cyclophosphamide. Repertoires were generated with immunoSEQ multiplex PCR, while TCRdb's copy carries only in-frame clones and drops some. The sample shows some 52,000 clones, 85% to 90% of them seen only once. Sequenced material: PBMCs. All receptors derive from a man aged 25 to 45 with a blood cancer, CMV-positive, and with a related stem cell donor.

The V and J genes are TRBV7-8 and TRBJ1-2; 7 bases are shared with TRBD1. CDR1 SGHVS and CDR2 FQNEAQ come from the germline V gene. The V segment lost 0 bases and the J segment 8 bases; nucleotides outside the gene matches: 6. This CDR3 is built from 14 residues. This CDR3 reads CASSLAGGAGGYTF. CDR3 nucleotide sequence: TGTGCCAGCAGCTTAGCAGGGGGCGCGGGAGGCTACACCTTC.

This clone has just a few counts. The CDR3 DNA is TGCGCCAGCAGCGACAGGGGGAACACCGGGGAGCTGTTTTTT. It codes for CASSDRGNTGELFF. The V gene is TRBV4-1, the J gene TRBJ2-2, with 8 nucleotides matching TRBD1. The CDR3 runs to 14 residues. From germline, CDR1 is MGHRA and CDR2 YSYEKL. The junction had 0 bases not matched to a gene; V was cut back by 5 bases and J by 1 base.

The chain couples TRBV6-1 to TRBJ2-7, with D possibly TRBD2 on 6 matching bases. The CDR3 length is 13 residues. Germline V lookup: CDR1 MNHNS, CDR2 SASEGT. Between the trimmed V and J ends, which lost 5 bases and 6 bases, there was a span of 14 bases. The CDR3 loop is CASSPAGSGEQYF. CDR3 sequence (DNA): TGTGCCAGCAGTCCGGCCGGGAGTGGCGAGCAGTACTTC.

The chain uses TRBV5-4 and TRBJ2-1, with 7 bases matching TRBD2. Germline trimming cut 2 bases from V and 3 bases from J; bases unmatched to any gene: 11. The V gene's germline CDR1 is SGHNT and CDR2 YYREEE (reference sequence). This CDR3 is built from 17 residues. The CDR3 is CASSFPTGGGRYNEQFF. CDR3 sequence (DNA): TGTGCCAGCAGCTTCCCAACGGGGGGAGGACGCTACAATGAGCAGTTCTTC.

The CDR3 coding sequence is TGTGCCAGCAGCGTACGGACTAGCGGGAGTGCAGCCCAGGGGGAGCTGTTTTTT. It codes for CASSVRTSGSAAQGELFF. J is TRBJ2-2 and V is TRBV9; 13 nucleotides match TRBD2. The CDR3 is 18 residues long. Germline lookup yields CDR1 SGDLS and CDR2 YYNGEE. The junction had 11 bases not matched to a gene; V was cut back by 1 base and J by 8 bases.

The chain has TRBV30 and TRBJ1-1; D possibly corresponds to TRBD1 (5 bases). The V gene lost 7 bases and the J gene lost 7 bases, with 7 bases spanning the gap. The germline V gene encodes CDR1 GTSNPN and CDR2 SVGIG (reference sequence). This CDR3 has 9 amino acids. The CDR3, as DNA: TGTGCCTTAGACAGTGAAGCTTTCTTT. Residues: CALDSEAFF.

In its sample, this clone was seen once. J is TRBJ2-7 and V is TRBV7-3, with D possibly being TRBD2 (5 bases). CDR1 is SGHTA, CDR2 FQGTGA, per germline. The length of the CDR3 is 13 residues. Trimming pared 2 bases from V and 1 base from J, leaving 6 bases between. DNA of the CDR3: TGTGCCAGCAGCTTACAGCGGTCCTACGAGCAGTACTTC. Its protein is CASSLQRSYEQYF.

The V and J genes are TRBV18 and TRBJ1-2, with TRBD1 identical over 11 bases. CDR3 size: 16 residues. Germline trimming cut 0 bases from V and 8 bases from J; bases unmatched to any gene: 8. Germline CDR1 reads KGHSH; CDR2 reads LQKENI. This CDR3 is CASSPPWTGGPWGYTF. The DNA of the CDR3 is TGTGCCAGCTCACCACCGTGGACAGGGGGCCCGTGGGGCTACACCTTC.

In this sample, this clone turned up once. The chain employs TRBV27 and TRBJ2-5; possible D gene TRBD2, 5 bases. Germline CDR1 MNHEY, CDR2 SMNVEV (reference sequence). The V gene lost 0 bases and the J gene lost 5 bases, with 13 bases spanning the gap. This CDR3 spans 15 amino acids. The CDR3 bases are TGTGCCAGCAGTTTATCGTGGCTAGCAAGTGAGACCCAGTACTTC. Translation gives CASSLSWLASETQYF.

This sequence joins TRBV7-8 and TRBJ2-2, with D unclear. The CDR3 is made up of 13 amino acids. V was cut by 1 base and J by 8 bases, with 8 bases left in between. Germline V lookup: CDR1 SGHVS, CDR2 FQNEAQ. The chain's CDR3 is CASSLDPTGELFF. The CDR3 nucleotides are TGTGCCAGCAGCTTAGACCCGACAGGGGAGCTGTTTTTT. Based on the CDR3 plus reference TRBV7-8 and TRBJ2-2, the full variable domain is GAGVSQSPRYKVAKRGQDVALRCDPISGHVSLFWYQQALGQGPEFLTYFQNEAQLDKSGLPSDRFFAERPEGSVSTLKIQRTQQEDSAVYLCASSLDPTGELFFGEGSRLTVL.

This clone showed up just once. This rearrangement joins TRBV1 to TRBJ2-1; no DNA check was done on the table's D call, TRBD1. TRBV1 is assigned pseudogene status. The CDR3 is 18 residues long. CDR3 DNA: TGCACCAGCAGCCCCAGATTGTACAGGCCGACGAAACACAATGAGCAGTTCTTC. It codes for CTSSPRLYRPTKHNEQFF.

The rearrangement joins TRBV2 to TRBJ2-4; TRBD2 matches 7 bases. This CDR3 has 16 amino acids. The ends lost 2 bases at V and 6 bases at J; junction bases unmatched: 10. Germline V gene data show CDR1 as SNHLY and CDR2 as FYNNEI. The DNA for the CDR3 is TGTGCCAGCAGTGAATGGGTGGCGGGAGTCCTAAACATTCAGTACTTC. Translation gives CASSEWVAGVLNIQYF.

This CDR3 reads CASGLDNGLAGWAYEQYF. The CDR3 DNA follows: TGTGCTAGTGGTTTGGATAACGGACTAGCGGGGTGGGCCTACGAGCAGTACTTC. The gene calls are TRBV12-5 and TRBJ2-7, with TRBD2 matching 12 bases. Germline V lookup: CDR1 LGHNT, CDR2 FRNRAP. The CDR3 totals 18 residues. J was trimmed by 2 bases and V by 1 base; bases with no gene match: 9. The entire variable domain, with the rest obtained from reference TRBV12-5 and TRBJ2-7, is as follows: DARVTQTPRHKVTEMGQEVTMRCQPILGHNTVFWYRQTMMQGLELLAYFRNRAPLDDSGMPKDRFSAEMPDATLATLKIQPSEPRDSAVYFCASGLDNGLAGWAYEQYFGPGTRLTVT.

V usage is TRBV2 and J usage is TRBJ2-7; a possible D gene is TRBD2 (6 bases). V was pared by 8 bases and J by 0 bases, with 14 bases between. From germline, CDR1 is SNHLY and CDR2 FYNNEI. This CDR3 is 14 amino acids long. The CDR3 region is CASRGGPSSYEQYF. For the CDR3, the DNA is TGTGCCAGCCGGGGAGGCCCAAGCTCCTACGAGCAGTACTTC.

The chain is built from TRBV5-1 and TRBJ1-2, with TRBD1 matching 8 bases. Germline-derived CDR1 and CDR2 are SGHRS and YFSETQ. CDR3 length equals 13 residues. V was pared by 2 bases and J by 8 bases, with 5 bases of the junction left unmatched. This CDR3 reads CASSFTGGDGYTF. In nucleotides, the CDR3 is TGCGCCAGCAGCTTTACAGGGGGTGACGGCTACACCTTC. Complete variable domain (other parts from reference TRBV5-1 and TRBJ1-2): KAGVTQTPRYLIKTRGQQVTLSCSPISGHRSVSWYQQTPGQGLQFLFEYFSETQRNKGNFPGRFSGRQFSNSRSEMNVSTLELGDSALYLCASSFTGGDGYTFGSGTRLTVV.